These 14 T cell receptor beta chains originate from one sample sequenced in a study of beta chain features in type 1 diabetes. Expressed TCRB transcripts were sequenced after all isolated RNA was converted to cDNA. TCRdb keeps only in-frame clones here, not all; method: immunoSEQ multiplex PCR. The table records around 180,000 clones, about 13% of them present only once. Sequenced: central memory CD4+ T cells from blood. These TCRs come from a woman younger than 30 in good health.

The genes are TRBV14 and TRBJ2-7; 7 positions match TRBD1. Trimming at V came to 2 bases and at J to 0 bases, leaving 4 bases not matched to a gene. Germline CDR1 is SGHDN and CDR2 is FVKESK. The CDR3 loop spans 15 amino acids. The CDR3 nucleotides read TGTGCCAGCAGCCAATCGACAGGGAGCTCCTACGAGCAGTACTTC. Encoded protein: CASSQSTGSSYEQYF. The full variable domain, in which reference TRBV14 and TRBJ2-7 provide the parts outside the CDR3, is EAGVTQFPSHSVIEKGQTVTLRCDPISGHDNLYWYRRVMGKEIKFLLHFVKESKQDESGMPNNRFLAERTGGTYSTLKVQPAELEDSGVYFCASSQSTGSSYEQYFGPGTRLTVT.

This clone was observed a few times. This chain links TRBV5-1 with TRBJ2-2; weak D call: TRBD2 (5 bases). Germline CDR1 is SGHRS and CDR2 is YFSETQ. This CDR3 has 14 residues. V lost 4 bases and J lost 1, with 8 bases in between. CDR3 loop: CASSATRNTGELFF. CDR3 sequence (DNA): TGCGCCAGCAGCGCTACTAGGAACACCGGGGAGCTGTTTTTT. Full variable domain (outside the CDR3, taken from reference TRBV5-1 and TRBJ2-2): KAGVTQTPRYLIKTRGQQVTLSCSPISGHRSVSWYQQTPGQGLQFLFEYFSETQRNKGNFPGRFSGRQFSNSRSEMNVSTLELGDSALYLCASSATRNTGELFFGEGSRLTVL.

The chain carries TRBV5-6 and TRBJ2-7; TRBD1 aligns across 7 bases. Germline CDR1 and CDR2: SGHDT and YYEEEE. The junction had 8 bases not matched to a gene; V was cut back by 0 bases and J by 2 bases. The CDR3 contains 16 residues. CDR3: CASSLDLGQSPYEQYF. The DNA of the CDR3 is TGTGCCAGCAGCTTGGACCTGGGACAGTCCCCCTACGAGCAGTACTTC.

DNA of the CDR3: TGTGCCAGTCGTGGACAGGAGCAAGAGACCCAGTACTTC. Encoded protein: CASRGQEQETQYF. The gene calls are TRBV6-6 and TRBJ2-5; 7 bases match TRBD1. Trimming removed 9 bases from V and 2 bases from J; junction bases left unmatched: 6. CDR3 length: 13 amino acids. The germline V gene encodes CDR1 MNHNY and CDR2 SVGAGI (reference sequence).

A few counts support this clone. The chain combines TRBV14 with TRBJ2-3; D possibly corresponds to TRBD1 (5 bases). Germline V lookup: CDR1 SGHDN, CDR2 FVKESK. CDR3 length: 15 residues. The V end was cut by 4 bases, the J end by 3 bases, with 14 bases between. The CDR3 nucleotides read TGTGCCAGCAGCCTTGGGTCAGGGTGGACAGATACGCAGTATTTT. Its translation is CASSLGSGWTDTQYF.

The CDR3 coding sequence is TGCAGCGTTTCTGAAACAGGGCGAGGCACAGATACGCAGTATTTT. Its translation: CSVSETGRGTDTQYF. The chain has TRBV29-1 and TRBJ2-3, with a possible D match to TRBD1 (6 bases). Trimming took off 5 bases at V and 1 base at J, with 16 bases between the two ends. CDR1 SQVTM and CDR2 ANQGSEA come from the germline V gene. The CDR3 spans 15 residues.

The V and J genes are TRBV19 and TRBJ2-7; TRBD2 aligns across 13 bases. V gave up 8 bases and J gave up 0 bases; unmatched junction bases: 1. The germline V gene has CDR1 LNHDA and CDR2 SQIVND (reference sequence). This CDR3 is built from 14 residues. The CDR3 protein is CASGTSGVSYEQYF. CDR3 nucleotides: TGTGCCAGTGGGACTAGCGGGGTCTCCTACGAGCAGTACTTC. The whole variable domain, filled in from reference TRBV19 and TRBJ2-7, reads DGGITQSPKYLFRKEGQNVTLSCEQNLNHDAMYWYRQDPGQGLRLIYYSQIVNDFQKGDIAEGYSVSREKKESFPLTVTSAQKNPTAFYLCASGTSGVSYEQYFGPGTRLTVT.

The chain joins TRBV5-1 to TRBJ2-1; the match to TRBD2 covers 8 bases. J lost 3 bases, V lost 5 bases, and 10 bases had no gene match. The CDR3 has 16 residues. CDR1 is SGHRS, CDR2 YFSETQ, per germline. CDR3 protein: CASSFSGSGFYNEQFF. CDR3 in DNA: TGCGCCAGCAGTTTCAGCGGGAGTGGGTTCTACAATGAGCAGTTCTTC.

The chain employs TRBV14 and TRBJ2-3, with 13 bases aligning to TRBD2. Trimming removed 5 bases from V and 6 bases from J; junction bases left unmatched: 11. The V gene's germline CDR1 is SGHDN and CDR2 FVKESK. This CDR3 is 17 amino acids long. The CDR3 here is CASSVTSGRPAGDTQYF. CDR3 in DNA: TGTGCCAGCAGCGTGACTAGCGGGAGGCCCGCAGGGGATACGCAGTATTTT.

There are a few counts of this clone. This chain's CDR3 is CASSRGTLNYEQYF. In DNA, the CDR3 is TGTGCCAGCAGTCGTGGGACTTTGAACTACGAGCAGTACTTC. This chain connects TRBV25-1 to TRBJ2-7; D may be TRBD2 (6 bases). In germline, CDR1 is MGHDK, CDR2 SYGVNS. Trimming pared 5 bases from V and 3 bases from J, leaving 14 bases between. CDR3 length: 14 amino acids.

This clone has more than one count but fewer than ten. The chain is built from TRBV7-2 and TRBJ2-1, with TRBD2 as a possible D gene (5 bases). CDR3 length: 14 amino acids. Germline assignment: CDR1 SGHTA and CDR2 FQGNSA. V was clipped by 5 bases and J by 4 bases, with 12 bases between them. The CDR3 reads CASSPERVYNEQFF. The CDR3 coding sequence is TGTGCCAGCAGCCCCGAGAGGGTTTACAATGAGCAGTTCTTC. The full variable domain, with the rest looked up from reference TRBV7-2 and TRBJ2-1, is GAGVSQSPSNKVTEKGKDVELRCDPISGHTALYWYRQSLGQGLEFLIYFQGNSAPDKSGLPSDRFSAERTGGSVSTLTIQRTQQEDSAVYLCASSPERVYNEQFFGPGTRLTVL.

CDR3: CASIPGSSGRGWGQETQYF. CDR3 DNA: TGCGCCAGCATCCCGGGGAGTAGCGGGAGAGGGTGGGGGCAAGAGACCCAGTACTTC. The chain carries TRBV4-1 and TRBJ2-5, with 9 bases fitting TRBD2. Per germline, CDR1 MGHRA and CDR2 YSYEKL. Trimming removed 7 bases from V and 2 bases from J; junction bases left unmatched: 20. This CDR3 spans 19 amino acids.

The table lists this clone with a few counts. The rearrangement uses TRBV7-9 and TRBJ2-5; a possible D gene is TRBD1 (6 bases). Germline CDR1 is SEHNR and CDR2 is FQNEAQ (reference sequence). There are 15 residues in the CDR3. V was clipped by 1 base and J by 4 bases, with 13 bases between them. The DNA of the CDR3 is TGTGCCAGCAGCTTAGGTACAGGGATCCCAGAGACCCAGTACTTC. The encoded protein is CASSLGTGIPETQYF.

This clone was detected only a few times. The V and J genes are TRBV18 and TRBJ2-7; D uncertain. Germline CDR1 KGHSH, CDR2 LQKENI. V was pared by 2 bases and J by 3 bases, with 5 bases between. This CDR3 is 12 amino acids long. The CDR3 nucleotides are TGTGCCAGCTCACCAAGAGACTACGAGCAGTACTTC. Its translation is CASSPRDYEQYF.